The text below deals with one T cell receptor beta chain. The data belong to a study of blood T cell repertoires in COVID-19. Study context: Samples representing acute and convalescent COVID-19 were sourced from the United States, Italy and Spain.

Germline loops: CDR1 MNHNY, CDR2 SVGAGI (reference sequence). The CDR3 extends over 14 amino acids. V gave up 4 bases and J gave up 4 bases; unmatched junction bases: 6. Sequencing used immunoSEQ multiplex PCR; TCRdb keeps in-frame clones, though not all of them. The sample shows some 400,000 clones, approximately 90% of them seen only once. The participants were between about 18 and 90 years old and came from 24 US areas. Sequencing was carried out using PBMCs or T cells enriched from blood (not recorded which). The rearrangement links TRBV6-6 to TRBJ1-2; 7 bases are a match to TRBD1. This sequence originates from a middle-aged woman who had been exposed to COVID-19. This CDR3 reads CASSSTPGGYGYTF. The CDR3 nucleotides read TGTGCCAGCAGTTCAACCCCAGGGGGCTATGGCTACACCTTC.